The 13 T cell receptor beta chains below were found in one sample sequenced in a study of blood T cell repertoires in COVID-19. Profiling relied on immunoSEQ multiplex PCR, and the TCRdb table lists in-frame clones only, not all of them. Of under 500,000 clones in the sample, approximately 90% were seen once. The sample consisted of peripheral blood. The receptors were sampled from a woman in her twenties or thirties with acute or convalescent COVID-19.

The chain links TRBV29-1 to TRBJ2-3; the match to TRBD2 covers 11 bases. From germline, CDR1 is SQVTM and CDR2 ANQGSEA. V lost 6 bases and J lost 2; bases outside the gene matches: 7. There are 15 residues in the CDR3. The CDR3 loop is CSVSGLAGYTDTQYF. In DNA, the CDR3 is TGCAGCGTCAGCGGACTAGCGGGCTACACAGATACGCAGTATTTT.

The chain recombines TRBV6-5 with TRBJ1-6; 8 bases are a match to TRBD1. The length of the CDR3 is 14 residues. The J segment lost 8 bases and the V segment lost 2 bases, leaving 2 bases of the junction unmatched. Germline loops: CDR1 MNHEY, CDR2 SVGAGI. The CDR3: CASSYKTGDSPLHF. The CDR3 DNA reads as TGTGCCAGCAGTTACAAGACAGGGGATTCACCCCTCCACTTT.

The V call is TRBV6-5, the J call TRBJ2-5; D not certain. Germline values: CDR1 MNHEY, CDR2 SVGAGI. V was shortened by 6 bases and J by 4 bases, with 12 bases between the two germline ends. The CDR3 has 13 residues. CDR3 sequence reads: CASSLVPGETQYF. In DNA form, the CDR3 reads TGTGCCAGCAGCTTAGTCCCGGGAGAGACCCAGTACTTC.

In this sample, this clone turned up once. The chain combines TRBV28 with TRBJ2-1; 7 bases map to TRBD1. This CDR3 spans 15 amino acids. V lost 6 bases to trimming and J lost 10 bases; unmatched junction nucleotides: 15. Per the germline V gene, CDR1 is MDHEN and CDR2 is SYDVKM. The CDR3 nucleotides read TGTGCCAGCAGGGGCCGGGACAGACCTCTCACGGAGCAGTTCTTC. Protein: CASRGRDRPLTEQFF.

The sample holds a few counts of this clone. V gene TRBV6-1 combines with J gene TRBJ2-2; 9 bases line up with TRBD1. V lost 3 bases, J lost 2 bases, and 4 bases stayed unmatched. The length of the CDR3 is 16 residues. Germline V gene sequence: CDR1 MNHNS, CDR2 SASEGT. The CDR3 here is CASSDPGQGNTGELFF. The CDR3 nucleotides are TGTGCCAGCAGTGACCCGGGACAGGGCAACACCGGGGAGCTGTTTTTT.

The chain recombines TRBV29-1 with TRBJ2-5, with D maybe TRBD1 (6 bases). Trimming shortened V by 4 bases and J by 4 bases, and 13 bases separated the two germline ends. The CDR3 runs to 13 residues. In germline, CDR1 is SQVTM, CDR2 ANQGSEA. CDR3 nucleotides: TGCAGCGTTGGGGGGCGCACCCTAGAGACCCAGTACTTC. Translating it yields CSVGGRTLETQYF.

The CDR3: CASNLIGADTQYF. DNA of the CDR3: TGTGCCAGCAATCTGATCGGGGCAGATACGCAGTATTTT. This chain links TRBV2 with TRBJ2-3, with a possible D match to TRBD2 (5 bases). The CDR3 length is 13 residues. CDR1 is SNHLY and CDR2 is FYNNEI in the germline V gene. V lost 7 bases and J 4 bases, leaving 12 bases between the germline ends. The full variable domain, rest sourced from reference TRBV2 and TRBJ2-3, is EPEVTQTPSHQVTQMGQEVILRCVPISNHLYFYWYRQILGQKVEFLVSFYNNEISEKSEIFDDQFSVERPDGSNFTLKIRSTKLEDSAMYFCASNLIGADTQYFGPGTRLTVL.

CDR3 in DNA: TGTGCCAGCAGTTTAGGTAGGACAGAGGCCTACGAGCAGTACTTC. This sequence encodes CASSLGRTEAYEQYF. The rearrangement links TRBV27 to TRBJ2-7; maybe TRBD1 (6 bases). Germline V lookup: CDR1 MNHEY, CDR2 SMNVEV (reference sequence). This CDR3 comprises 15 residues. V was shortened by 2 bases and J by 2 bases, with 13 bases between the two germline ends.

The gene calls are TRBV28 and TRBJ2-6; a weak D match, TRBD2 (5 bases). CDR3 size: 14 residues. V was clipped by 6 bases and J by 6 bases, with 12 bases between them. The germline gives CDR1 MDHEN, CDR2 SYDVKM. The CDR3 here is CASSQPRAANVLTF. The CDR3 DNA is TGTGCCAGCAGCCAACCGCGGGCGGCCAACGTCCTGACTTTC.

V and J are TRBV3-1 (or the pseudogene TRBV3-2) and TRBJ2-2; D possibly corresponds to TRBD1 (6 bases). Per germline, CDR1 LGHDT and CDR2 YNNKEL (reference sequence). Trimming left V 2 bases short and J 2 bases short, with 9 bases between. This CDR3 comprises 15 residues. CDR3 region: CASSQIRGNTGELFF. For the CDR3, the DNA is TGTGCCAGCAGCCAAATCAGGGGTAACACCGGGGAGCTGTTTTTT.

This rearrangement joins TRBV2 to TRBJ2-2; 10 bases are shared with TRBD1. Trimming cost V 7 bases and J 5 bases; bases outside gene matches: 7. Germline V gene lookup returns CDR1 SNHLY and CDR2 FYNNEI. CDR3 length: 15 residues. CDR3 protein: CASIRRTGGTGELFF. DNA for the CDR3: TGTGCCAGCATACGAAGGACAGGGGGAACCGGGGAGCTGTTTTTT.

This chain links TRBV6-8 with TRBJ1-1; D gene unclear. Between the trimmed V and J ends, which lost 6 bases and 3 bases, there was a span of 14 bases. Germline V CDR1 and CDR2: MNHGY, SAAAGT. CDR3 length equals 14 residues. The CDR3 sequence: CASSPVLADTEAFF. DNA of the CDR3: TGTGCCAGCAGCCCCGTATTAGCGGACACTGAAGCTTTCTTT.

J is TRBJ2-5 and V is TRBV6-5, with a possible D match to TRBD1 (5 bases). Trimming took 2 bases from V and 4 from J, leaving 8 bases between them. The CDR3 has 13 amino acids. CDR1 MNHEY and CDR2 SVGAGI come from the germline V gene. Here the CDR3 reads CASSYRGSETQYF. The DNA for the CDR3 is TGTGCCAGCAGTTACAGGGGTTCAGAGACCCAGTACTTC.